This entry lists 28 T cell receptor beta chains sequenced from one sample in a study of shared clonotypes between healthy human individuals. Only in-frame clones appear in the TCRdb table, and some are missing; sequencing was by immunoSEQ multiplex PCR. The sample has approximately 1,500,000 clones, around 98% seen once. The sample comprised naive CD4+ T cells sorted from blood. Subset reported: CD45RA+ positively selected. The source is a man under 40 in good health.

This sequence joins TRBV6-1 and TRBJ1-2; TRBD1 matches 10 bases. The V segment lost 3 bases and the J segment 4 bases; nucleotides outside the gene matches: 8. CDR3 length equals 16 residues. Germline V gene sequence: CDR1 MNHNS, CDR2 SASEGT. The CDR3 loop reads CASSDDRGRVGYGYTF. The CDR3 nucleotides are TGTGCCAGCAGTGATGACAGGGGGCGAGTGGGCTATGGCTACACCTTC.

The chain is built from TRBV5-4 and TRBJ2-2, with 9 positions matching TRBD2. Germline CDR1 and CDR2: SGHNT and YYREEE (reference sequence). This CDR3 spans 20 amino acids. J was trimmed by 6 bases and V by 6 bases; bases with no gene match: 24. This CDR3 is CASTNLRASGKGIIPGELFF. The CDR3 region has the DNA TGTGCCAGCACCAACCTGAGGGCTAGCGGGAAAGGGATCATTCCCGGGGAGCTGTTTTTT. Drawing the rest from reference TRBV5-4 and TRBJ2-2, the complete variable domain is ETGVTQSPTHLIKTRGQQVTLRCSSQSGHNTVSWYQQALGQGPQFIFQYYREEENGRGNFPPRFSGLQFPNYSSELNVNALELDDSALYLCASTNLRASGKGIIPGELFFGEGSRLTVL.

The CDR3 DNA is TGTGCCAGCACCCAAAGGGGCAGGACTAACTATGGCTACACCTTC. This sequence encodes CASTQRGRTNYGYTF. V is TRBV2 and J is TRBJ1-2; a weak D match, TRBD1 (5 bases). There are 15 residues in the CDR3. Germline CDR1 and CDR2: SNHLY and FYNNEI. Trimming took off 7 bases at V and 0 bases at J, with 15 bases between the two ends.

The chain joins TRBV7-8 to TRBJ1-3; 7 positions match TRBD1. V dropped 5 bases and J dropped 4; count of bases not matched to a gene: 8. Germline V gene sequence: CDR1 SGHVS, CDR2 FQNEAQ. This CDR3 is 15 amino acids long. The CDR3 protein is CASSQQGIYGNTIYF. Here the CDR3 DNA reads TGTGCCAGCAGCCAACAGGGGATCTACGGAAACACCATATATTTT.

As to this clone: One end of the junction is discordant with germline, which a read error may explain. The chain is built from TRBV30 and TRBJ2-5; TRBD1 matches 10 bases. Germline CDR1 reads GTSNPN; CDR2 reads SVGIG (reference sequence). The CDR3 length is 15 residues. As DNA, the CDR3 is TGTGCCTGGATCTCCGGGACAGGGGACCAAGTGACCCAGTACTTC. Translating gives CAWISGTGDQVTQYF.

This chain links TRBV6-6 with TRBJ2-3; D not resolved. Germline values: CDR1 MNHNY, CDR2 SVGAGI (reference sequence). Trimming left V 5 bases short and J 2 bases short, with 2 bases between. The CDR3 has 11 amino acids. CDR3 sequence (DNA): TGTGCCAGCAGTGTCACAGATACGCAGTATTTT. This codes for CASSVTDTQYF.

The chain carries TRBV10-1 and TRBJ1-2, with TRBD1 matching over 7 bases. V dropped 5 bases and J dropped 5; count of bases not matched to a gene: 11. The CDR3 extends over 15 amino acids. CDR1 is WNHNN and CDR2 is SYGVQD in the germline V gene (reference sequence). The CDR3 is CASSPSRGQSYGYTF. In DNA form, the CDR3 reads TGCGCCAGCAGTCCTAGTCGGGGACAGTCATATGGCTACACCTTC.

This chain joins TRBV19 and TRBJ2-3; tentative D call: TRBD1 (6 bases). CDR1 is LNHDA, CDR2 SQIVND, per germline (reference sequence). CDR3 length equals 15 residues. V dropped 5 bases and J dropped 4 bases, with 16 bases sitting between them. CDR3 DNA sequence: TGTGCCAGTAGTGACACCAAAACAGGGTCAGATACGCAGTATTTT. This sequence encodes CASSDTKTGSDTQYF.

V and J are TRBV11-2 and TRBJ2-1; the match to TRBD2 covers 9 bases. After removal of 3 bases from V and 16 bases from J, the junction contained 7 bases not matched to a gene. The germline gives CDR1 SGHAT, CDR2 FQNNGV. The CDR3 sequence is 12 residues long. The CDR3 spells CASSFFGTSCFF. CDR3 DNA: TGTGCCAGCAGCTTTTTCGGGACTAGCTGCTTCTTC.

The CDR3 protein is CASSELGGANTGELFF. The CDR3 DNA is TGTGCCAGCAGTGAATTGGGAGGGGCGAACACCGGGGAGCTGTTTTTT. The chain recombines TRBV6-1 with TRBJ2-2, with 7 bases aligning to TRBD2. The CDR3 is 16 residues long. Germline V CDR1 and CDR2: MNHNS, SASEGT. Germline trimming cut 2 bases from V and 0 bases from J; bases unmatched to any gene: 3.

The CDR3 bases are TGTGCCAGCAGCTCCGGACAGGGGGCCCCAGATACGCAGTATTTT. Translated: CASSSGQGAPDTQYF. This chain links TRBV11-3 with TRBJ2-3, with TRBD1 identical over 11 bases. Germline lookup yields CDR1 SGHNT and CDR2 YENEEA. The CDR3 contains 15 residues. The J segment lost 4 bases and the V segment lost 4 bases, leaving 4 bases of the junction unmatched.

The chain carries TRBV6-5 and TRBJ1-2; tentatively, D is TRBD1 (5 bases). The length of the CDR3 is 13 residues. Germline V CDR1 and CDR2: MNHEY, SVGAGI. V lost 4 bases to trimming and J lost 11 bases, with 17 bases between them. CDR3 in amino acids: CASSLIRQGAYTF. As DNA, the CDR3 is TGTGCCAGCAGTTTAATCCGGCAGGGTGCATACACCTTC.

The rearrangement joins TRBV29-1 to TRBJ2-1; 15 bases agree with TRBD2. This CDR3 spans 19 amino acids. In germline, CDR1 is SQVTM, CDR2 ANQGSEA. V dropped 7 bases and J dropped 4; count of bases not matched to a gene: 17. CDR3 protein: CSGRPGLAGGPSIYNEQFF. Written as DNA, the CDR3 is TGCAGCGGAAGGCCGGGACTAGCGGGAGGTCCCTCCATATACAATGAGCAGTTCTTC.

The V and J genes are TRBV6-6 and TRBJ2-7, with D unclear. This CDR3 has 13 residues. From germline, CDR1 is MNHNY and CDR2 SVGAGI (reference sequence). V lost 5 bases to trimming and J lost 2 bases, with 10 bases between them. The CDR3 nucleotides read TGTGCCAGCAGTCGGACGGACCCCTACGAGCAGTACTTC. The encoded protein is CASSRTDPYEQYF.

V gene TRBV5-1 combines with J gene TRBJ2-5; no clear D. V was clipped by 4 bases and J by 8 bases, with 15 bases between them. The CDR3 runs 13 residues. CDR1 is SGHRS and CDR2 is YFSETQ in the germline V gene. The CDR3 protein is CASSQTLRQTQYF. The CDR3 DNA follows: TGCGCCAGCAGCCAAACCCTGAGACAAACCCAGTACTTC.

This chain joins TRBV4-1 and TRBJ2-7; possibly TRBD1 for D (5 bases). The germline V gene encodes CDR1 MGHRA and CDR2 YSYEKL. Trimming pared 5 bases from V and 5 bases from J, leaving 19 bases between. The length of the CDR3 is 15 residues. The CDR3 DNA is TGCGCCAGCAGCTTGCAACGGGCCCGCAGGGACGAGCAGTACTTC. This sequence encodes CASSLQRARRDEQYF.

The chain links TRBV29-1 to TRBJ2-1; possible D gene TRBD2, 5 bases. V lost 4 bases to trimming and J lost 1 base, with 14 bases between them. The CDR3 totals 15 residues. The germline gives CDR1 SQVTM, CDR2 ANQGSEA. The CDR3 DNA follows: TGCAGCGTTGCTCCCCGGCTAGCATCCTACAATGAGCAGTTCTTC. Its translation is CSVAPRLASYNEQFF.

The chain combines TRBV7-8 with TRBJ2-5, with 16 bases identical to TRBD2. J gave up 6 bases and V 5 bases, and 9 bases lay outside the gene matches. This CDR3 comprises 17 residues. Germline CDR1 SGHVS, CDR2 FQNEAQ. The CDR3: CASSPGLAGGPGKTQYF. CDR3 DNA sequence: TGTGCCAGCAGCCCGGGACTAGCGGGAGGGCCGGGAAAGACCCAGTACTTC.

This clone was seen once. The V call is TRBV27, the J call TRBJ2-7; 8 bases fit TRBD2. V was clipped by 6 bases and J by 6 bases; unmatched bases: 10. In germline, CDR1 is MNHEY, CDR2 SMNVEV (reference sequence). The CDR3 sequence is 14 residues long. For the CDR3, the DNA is TGTGCCAGCAGGAGGACTAGCCCCTTAAGCGAGCAGTACTTC. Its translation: CASRRTSPLSEQYF.

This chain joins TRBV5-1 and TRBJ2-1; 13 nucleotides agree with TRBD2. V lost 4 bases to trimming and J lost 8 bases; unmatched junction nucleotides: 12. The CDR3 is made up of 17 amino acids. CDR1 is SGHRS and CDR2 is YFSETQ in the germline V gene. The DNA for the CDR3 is TGCGCCAGCAGCGCTGGACCGGGACTAGCGGGAAGGGATGAGCAGTTCTTC. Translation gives CASSAGPGLAGRDEQFF.

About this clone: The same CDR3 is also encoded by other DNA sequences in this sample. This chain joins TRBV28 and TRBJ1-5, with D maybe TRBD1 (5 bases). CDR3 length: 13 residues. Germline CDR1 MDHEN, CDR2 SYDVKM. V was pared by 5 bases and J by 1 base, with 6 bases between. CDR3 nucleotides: TGTGCCAGCAGTCGGGGGAGCAATCAGCCCCAGCATTTT. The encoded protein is CASSRGSNQPQHF.

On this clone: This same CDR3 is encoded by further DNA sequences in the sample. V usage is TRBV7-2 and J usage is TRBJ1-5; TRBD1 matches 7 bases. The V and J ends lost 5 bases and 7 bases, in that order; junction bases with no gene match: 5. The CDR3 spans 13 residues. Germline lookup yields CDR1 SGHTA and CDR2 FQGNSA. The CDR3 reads CASSRQGDQPQHF. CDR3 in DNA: TGTGCCAGCAGCCGACAGGGCGACCAGCCCCAGCATTTT. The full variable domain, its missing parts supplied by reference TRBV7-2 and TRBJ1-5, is GAGVSQSPSNKVTEKGKDVELRCDPISGHTALYWYRQSLGQGLEFLIYFQGNSAPDKSGLPSDRFSAERTGGSVSTLTIQRTQQEDSAVYLCASSRQGDQPQHFGDGTRLSIL.

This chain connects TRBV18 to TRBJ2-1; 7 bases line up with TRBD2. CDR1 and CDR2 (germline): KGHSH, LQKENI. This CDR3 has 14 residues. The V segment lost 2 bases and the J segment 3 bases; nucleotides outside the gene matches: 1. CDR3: CASSPERGYNEQFF. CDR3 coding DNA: TGTGCCAGCTCACCAGAGCGGGGCTACAATGAGCAGTTCTTC.

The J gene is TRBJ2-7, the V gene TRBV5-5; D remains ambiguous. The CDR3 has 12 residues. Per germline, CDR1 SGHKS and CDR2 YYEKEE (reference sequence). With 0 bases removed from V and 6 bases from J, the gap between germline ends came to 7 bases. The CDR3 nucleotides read TGTGCCAGCAGCTTGGGGAGTGGCGAGCAGTACTTC. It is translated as CASSLGSGEQYF.

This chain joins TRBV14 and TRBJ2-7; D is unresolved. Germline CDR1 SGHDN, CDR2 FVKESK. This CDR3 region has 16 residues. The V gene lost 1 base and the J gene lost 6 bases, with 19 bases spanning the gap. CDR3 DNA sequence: TGTGCCAGCAGCCAAGCAATCTGGGCCCCCGGCTCCGAGCAGTACTTC. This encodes CASSQAIWAPGSEQYF. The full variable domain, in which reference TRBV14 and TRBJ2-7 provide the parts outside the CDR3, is EAGVTQFPSHSVIEKGQTVTLRCDPISGHDNLYWYRRVMGKEIKFLLHFVKESKQDESGMPNNRFLAERTGGTYSTLKVQPAELEDSGVYFCASSQAIWAPGSEQYFGPGTRLTVT.

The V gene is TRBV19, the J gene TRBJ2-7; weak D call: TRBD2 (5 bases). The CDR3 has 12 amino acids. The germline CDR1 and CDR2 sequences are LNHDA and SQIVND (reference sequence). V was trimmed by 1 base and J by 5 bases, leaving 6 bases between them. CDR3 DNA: TGTGCCAGTAGTATAGTCGGGGACGAGCAGTACTTC. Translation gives CASSIVGDEQYF. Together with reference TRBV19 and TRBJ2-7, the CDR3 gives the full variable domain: DGGITQSPKYLFRKEGQNVTLSCEQNLNHDAMYWYRQDPGQGLRLIYYSQIVNDFQKGDIAEGYSVSREKKESFPLTVTSAQKNPTAFYLCASSIVGDEQYFGPGTRLTVT.

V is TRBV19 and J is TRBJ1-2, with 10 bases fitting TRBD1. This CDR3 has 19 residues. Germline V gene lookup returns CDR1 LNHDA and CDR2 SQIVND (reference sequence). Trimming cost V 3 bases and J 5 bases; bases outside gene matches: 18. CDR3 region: CASSMDFGVSGQGRYGYTF. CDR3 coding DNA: TGTGCCAGTAGTATGGATTTTGGAGTTTCGGGACAGGGGAGGTATGGCTACACCTTC.

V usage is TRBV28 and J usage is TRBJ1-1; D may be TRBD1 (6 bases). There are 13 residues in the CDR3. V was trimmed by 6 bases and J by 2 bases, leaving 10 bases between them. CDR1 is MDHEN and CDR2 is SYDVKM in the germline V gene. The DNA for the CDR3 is TGTGCCAGCAGGGGACACTCTAACACTGAAGCTTTCTTT. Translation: CASRGHSNTEAFF. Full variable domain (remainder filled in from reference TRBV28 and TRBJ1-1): DVKVTQSSRYLVKRTGEKVFLECVQDMDHENMFWYRQDPGLGLRLIYFSYDVKMKEKGDIPEGYSVSREKKERFSLILESASTNQTSMYLCASRGHSNTEAFFGQGTRLTVV.